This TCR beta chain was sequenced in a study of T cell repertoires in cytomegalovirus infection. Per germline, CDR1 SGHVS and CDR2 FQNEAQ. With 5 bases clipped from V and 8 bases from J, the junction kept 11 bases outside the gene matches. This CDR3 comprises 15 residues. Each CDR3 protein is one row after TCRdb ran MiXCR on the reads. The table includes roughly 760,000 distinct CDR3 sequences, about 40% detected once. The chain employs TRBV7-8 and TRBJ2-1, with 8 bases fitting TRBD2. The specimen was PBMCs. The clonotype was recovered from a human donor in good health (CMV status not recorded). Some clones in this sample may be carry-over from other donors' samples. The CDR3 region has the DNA TGTGCCAGCAGCCCCCCCCTAGCGGGTCGCGATGAGCAGTTCTTC. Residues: CASSPPLAGRDEQFF. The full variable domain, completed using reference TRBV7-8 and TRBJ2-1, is GAGVSQSPRYKVAKRGQDVALRCDPISGHVSLFWYQQALGQGPEFLTYFQNEAQLDKSGLPSDRFFAERPEGSVSTLKIQRTQQEDSAVYLCASSPPLAGRDEQFFGPGTRLTVL.